Below are 25 T cell receptor beta chains sequenced from a single sample in a study of PD-1 blockade in classical Hodgkin lymphoma. Sequencing used immunoSEQ multiplex PCR; TCRdb keeps in-frame clones, though not all of them. The sample has tens of thousands of clones; 70% to 80% are singletons. The time point here: cycle 4 day 1 (C4D1), after 5 to 7 weeks of nivolumab. Brentuximab vedotin exposure varied among the patients, all of whom had relapsed after autologous stem cell transplantation. The material was peripheral blood mononuclear cells (PBMCs), obtained before the fourth cycle of nivolumab. These receptor sequences come from a human donor with classical Hodgkin lymphoma.

The chain employs TRBV7-8 and TRBJ2-5, with D tentatively TRBD1 or TRBD2 (5 bases each). CDR1 is SGHVS, CDR2 FQNEAQ, per germline. The CDR3 is 13 residues long. The germline V and J ends were trimmed by 6 bases and 4 bases, with 12 bases remaining between them. The CDR3 nucleotides read TGTGCCAGCAGTCGGGACCAAATAGAGACCCAGTACTTC. As protein: CASSRDQIETQYF. Variable domain in full (rest from reference TRBV7-8 and TRBJ2-5): GAGVSQSPRYKVAKRGQDVALRCDPISGHVSLFWYQQALGQGPEFLTYFQNEAQLDKSGLPSDRFFAERPEGSVSTLKIQRTQQEDSAVYLCASSRDQIETQYFGPGTRLLVL.

V gene TRBV15 combines with J gene TRBJ2-1; tentative D call: TRBD2 (5 bases). Germline V gives CDR1 LNHNV, CDR2 YYDKDF (reference sequence). V was trimmed by 0 bases and J by 15 bases, leaving 15 bases between them. The CDR3 totals 13 residues. The CDR3 reads CATSRDQTRRSFF. CDR3 coding DNA: TGTGCCACCAGCAGAGATCAAACTAGGAGATCGTTCTTC. Combining the CDR3 with reference TRBV15 and TRBJ2-1 gives the whole variable domain DAMVIQNPRYQVTQFGKPVTLSCSQTLNHNVMYWYQQKSSQAPKLLFHYYDKDFNNEADTPDNFQSRRPNTSFCFLDIRSPGLGDTAMYLCATSRDQTRRSFFGPGTRLTVL.

The V call is TRBV18, the J call TRBJ2-5; no firm D call. V was clipped by 6 bases and J by 2 bases, with 10 bases between them. Germline CDR1 reads KGHSH; CDR2 reads LQKENI. CDR3 length: 13 amino acids. As DNA, the CDR3 is TGTGCCAGCTCCTCGTCGCTACAAGAGACCCAGTACTTC. This codes for CASSSSLQETQYF.

This clone has a handful of counts. The chain combines TRBV7-7 with TRBJ2-2, with 9 positions matching TRBD2. V shed 4 bases and J 4 bases; nucleotides not matched to a gene: 4. The CDR3 runs to 15 residues. The germline gives CDR1 SSHAT, CDR2 FNYEAQ (reference sequence). DNA of the CDR3: TGTGCCAGCAGCTCCGGGACTAGCAGCACCGGGGAGCTGTTTTTT. It encodes CASSSGTSSTGELFF.

This clone has more than one count but fewer than ten. This rearrangement joins TRBV25-1 to TRBJ2-7; 10 nucleotides agree with TRBD2. The CDR3 totals 15 residues. Germline V gene data show CDR1 as MGHDK and CDR2 as SYGVNS. V was clipped by 10 bases and J by 4 bases; unmatched bases: 13. The CDR3 spells CATLPYASGRYEQYF. The CDR3 nucleotides are TGTGCCACCCTACCGTACGCTAGCGGGAGATACGAGCAGTACTTC.

Only a few counts were recorded for this clone. The genes are TRBV19 and TRBJ2-1; possibly TRBD1 or TRBD2 for D (5 bases each). This CDR3 is 13 amino acids long. Per germline, CDR1 LNHDA and CDR2 SQIVND (reference sequence). Trimming left V 8 bases short and J 3 bases short, with 11 bases between. The CDR3, as DNA: TGTGCCAGTGCCGGGACGGACTACAATGAGCAGTTCTTC. This codes for CASAGTDYNEQFF.

The chain is built from TRBV5-5 and TRBJ2-7; tentative D call: TRBD1 (5 bases). Trimming stripped 4 bases from V and 2 bases from J, with 13 bases between. Germline values: CDR1 SGHKS, CDR2 YYEKEE (reference sequence). This CDR3 contains 14 residues. Written as DNA, the CDR3 is TGTGCCAGCAGCATAGGACACATAACCTACGAGCAGTACTTC. Protein: CASSIGHITYEQYF. Based on the CDR3 plus reference TRBV5-5 and TRBJ2-7, the full variable domain is DAGVTQSPTHLIKTRGQQVTLRCSPISGHKSVSWYQQVLGQGPQFIFQYYEKEERGRGNFPDRFSARQFPNYSSELNVNALLLGDSALYLCASSIGHITYEQYFGPGTRLTVT.

The chain couples TRBV20-1 to TRBJ1-4; the D is unclear. The CDR3 has 10 residues. V was pared by 4 bases and J by 7 bases, with 4 bases between. Germline CDR1 and CDR2: DFQATT and SNEGSKA (reference sequence). CDR3 nucleotide sequence: TGCAGTGCTATAGGTGAAAAACTGTTTTTT. It encodes CSAIGEKLFF.

The chain recombines TRBV10-3 with TRBJ2-2; no clear D gene. The CDR3 is made up of 14 amino acids. Germline-derived CDR1 and CDR2 are ENHRY and SYGVKD. V shed 2 bases and J shed 4 bases, with 8 bases lying between them. CDR3 amino acids: CAISEGEATGELFF. DNA of the CDR3: TGTGCCATCAGTGAGGGAGAAGCCACCGGGGAGCTGTTTTTT.

This chain connects TRBV20-1 to TRBJ2-1, with unresolved D. The CDR3 is 11 residues long. Germline V gene lookup returns CDR1 DFQATT and CDR2 SNEGSKA (reference sequence). V lost 7 bases, J lost 4 bases, and 8 bases lay in between. CDR3 coding DNA: TGCAGTGGGGTGGGATACAATGAGCAGTTCTTC. It is translated as CSGVGYNEQFF.

In this sample, this clone is medium-sized. CDR3 loop: CASSFDYYNEQFF. DNA of the CDR3: TGTGCCAGCAGTTTTGACTATTACAATGAGCAGTTCTTC. This chain links TRBV27 with TRBJ2-1; D is perhaps TRBD2 (5 bases). Germline values: CDR1 MNHEY, CDR2 SMNVEV (reference sequence). V was shortened by 3 bases and J by 4 bases, with 7 bases between the two germline ends. This CDR3 region has 13 residues.

This rearrangement joins TRBV6-1 to TRBJ2-3; 13 bases are a match to TRBD2. V lost 2 bases to trimming and J lost 3 bases; unmatched junction nucleotides: 5. The CDR3 loop spans 17 amino acids. Looked up from germline, CDR1 is MNHNS and CDR2 is SASEGT. The CDR3 sequence: CASSESGLAGVTDTQYF. The CDR3 DNA follows: TGTGCCAGCAGTGAATCAGGACTAGCGGGAGTTACAGATACGCAGTATTTT.

The CDR3 DNA follows: TGTGCCAGCAGCCCCGACGGTTTTAGCAATCAGCCCCAGCATTTT. As protein: CASSPDGFSNQPQHF. The V gene is TRBV7-9, the J gene TRBJ1-5; no definite D call. Germline values: CDR1 SEHNR, CDR2 FQNEAQ (reference sequence). The CDR3 loop spans 15 amino acids. The germline V and J ends were trimmed by 5 bases and 0 bases, with 11 bases remaining between them.

V usage is TRBV10-3 and J usage is TRBJ1-2; 8 nucleotides match TRBD1. The junction had 5 bases not matched to a gene; V was cut back by 6 bases and J by 2 bases. Germline CDR1 is ENHRY and CDR2 is SYGVKD. The CDR3 sequence is 14 residues long. The CDR3 bases are TGTGCCATCAGGATGACAGGGGACAACTATGGCTACACCTTC. It is translated as CAIRMTGDNYGYTF.

V is TRBV2 and J is TRBJ2-3; D remains ambiguous. V dropped 3 bases and J dropped 2 bases, with 9 bases sitting between them. Looked up from germline, CDR1 is SNHLY and CDR2 is FYNNEI. This CDR3 region has 14 residues. As DNA, the CDR3 is TGTGCCAGCAGTGACCGGCAGTCCACAGATACGCAGTATTTT. Protein sequence: CASSDRQSTDTQYF.

The V gene is TRBV6-1, the J gene TRBJ2-1; D not resolved. Per germline, CDR1 MNHNS and CDR2 SASEGT. V gave up 6 bases and J gave up 6 bases, with 9 bases separating them. The CDR3 has 12 residues. The CDR3 DNA reads as TGTGCCAGCAGAAACACCCTCAATGAGCAGTTCTTC. Its translation: CASRNTLNEQFF.

This chain's CDR3 is CASSPTGGAGQPQHF. Here the CDR3 DNA reads TGCGCCAGCAGTCCGACAGGGGGCGCGGGTCAGCCCCAGCATTTT. The chain recombines TRBV5-1 with TRBJ1-5, with 10 bases lining up with TRBD1. This CDR3 is 15 amino acids long. Trimming took 5 bases from V and 6 from J; bases not matched to a gene: 8. From germline, CDR1 is SGHRS and CDR2 YFSETQ.

Comment on this clone: An end of the junction differs from the germline gene, which may be a read error. The genes are TRBV14 and TRBJ1-2; D uncertain. This CDR3 region has 13 residues. Germline V CDR1 and CDR2: SGHDN, FVKESK. This CDR3 reads CAGSPIGWYGYTF. The CDR3 nucleotides are TGTGCCGGCAGCCCGATCGGATGGTATGGCTACACCTTC.

The rearrangement joins TRBV20-1 to TRBJ2-1, with D uncertain. Germline CDR1 and CDR2: DFQATT and SNEGSKA (reference sequence). This CDR3 has 11 amino acids. Trimming removed 5 bases at V and 5 bases at J, with 7 bases between. The CDR3 region has the DNA TGCAGTGCTGTCAAAAACAATGAGCAGTTCTTC. Encoded protein: CSAVKNNEQFF.

The V and J genes are TRBV28 and TRBJ2-1; 9 bases are shared with TRBD2. Germline trimming cut 3 bases from V and 7 bases from J; bases unmatched to any gene: 7. There are 15 residues in the CDR3. The germline gives CDR1 MDHEN, CDR2 SYDVKM. The CDR3 bases are TGTGCCAGCAGTTTGGCGGGAGGGCCAATTAATGAGCAGTTCTTC. Encoded protein: CASSLAGGPINEQFF. The variable domain in full, completed from reference TRBV28 and TRBJ2-1, reads DVKVTQSSRYLVKRTGEKVFLECVQDMDHENMFWYRQDPGLGLRLIYFSYDVKMKEKGDIPEGYSVSREKKERFSLILESASTNQTSMYLCASSLAGGPINEQFFGPGTRLTVL.

The V and J genes are TRBV5-1 and TRBJ1-1; no firm D call. The CDR3 is 14 amino acids. V lost 0 bases to trimming and J lost 10 bases, with 16 bases between them. The germline V gene encodes CDR1 SGHRS and CDR2 YFSETQ. The CDR3 is CASSLDRTYGLAFF. The CDR3 nucleotides read TGCGCCAGCAGCTTGGATAGGACCTATGGCCTAGCTTTCTTT. Filled out from reference TRBV5-1 and TRBJ1-1, the complete variable domain reads KAGVTQTPRYLIKTRGQQVTLSCSPISGHRSVSWYQQTPGQGLQFLFEYFSETQRNKGNFPGRFSGRQFSNSRSEMNVSTLELGDSALYLCASSLDRTYGLAFFGQGTRLTVV.

CDR3: CASSQENRVAEAFF. The DNA for the CDR3 is TGCGCCAGCAGCCAAGAGAACAGGGTCGCTGAAGCTTTCTTT. The chain carries TRBV4-1 and TRBJ1-1, with a tentative D call TRBD1 (6 bases). The V end lost 0 bases, the J end lost 6 bases, and 11 bases lay between the germline ends. The CDR3 has 14 residues. Germline CDR1 reads MGHRA; CDR2 reads YSYEKL.

The V call is TRBV19, the J call TRBJ1-5; D is possibly TRBD1 (6 bases). This CDR3 contains 15 residues. The V end lost 5 bases, the J end lost 0 bases, and 11 bases lay between the germline ends. CDR1 is LNHDA, CDR2 SQIVND, per germline (reference sequence). The CDR3 DNA follows: TGTGCCAGTAGTTCGGGGGCGGATAGCAATCAGCCCCAGCATTTT. It codes for CASSSGADSNQPQHF.

The rearrangement links TRBV5-6 to TRBJ1-2; D remains ambiguous. Per the germline V gene, CDR1 is SGHDT and CDR2 is YYEEEE. Trimming removed 2 bases at V and 3 bases at J, with 11 bases between. CDR3 length: 14 amino acids. This CDR3 reads CASSFRVRDYGYTF. The CDR3 DNA sequence: TGTGCCAGCAGCTTTCGGGTCCGAGACTATGGCTACACCTTC.

This rearrangement joins TRBV19 to TRBJ2-2; D remains ambiguous. The CDR3 consists of 14 residues. Trimming stripped 6 bases from V and 5 bases from J, with 13 bases between. Germline V gene data show CDR1 as LNHDA and CDR2 as SQIVND (reference sequence). CDR3 residues: CASREERWTGELFF. The CDR3 coding sequence is TGTGCCAGTAGAGAGGAAAGATGGACCGGGGAGCTGTTTTTT. Full variable domain (missing parts from reference TRBV19 and TRBJ2-2): DGGITQSPKYLFRKEGQNVTLSCEQNLNHDAMYWYRQDPGQGLRLIYYSQIVNDFQKGDIAEGYSVSREKKESFPLTVTSAQKNPTAFYLCASREERWTGELFFGEGSRLTVL.